Described below is a single T cell receptor (beta chain) sequence and its context. V was clipped by 0 bases and J by 7 bases; unmatched bases: 4. The CDR3 contains 15 residues. Looked up from germline, CDR1 is MNHEY and CDR2 is SVGEGT. The entry originates in a study of blood T cell repertoires in COVID-19. The overall study: From the United States, Italy and Spain came samples of acute and convalescent COVID-19. Nucleic acid was either cDNA or gDNA, and it came from T cells, B-cell-depleted T cells, or PBMCs.

As processed by the authors: Nucleated cell number was recorded as an estimate derived from reference gene primer amplification. Assay: immunoSEQ multiplex PCR; the TCRdb copy retains only in-frame clones and omits some. V and J calls and clone size are given by that table; D and trimming were obtained from the DNA. This table holds under 60,000 clones, approximately 85% found once. The rearrangement links TRBV6-2 or TRBV6-3 to TRBJ2-2; 8 nucleotides match TRBD2. The specimen sequenced was peripheral blood. The clonotype was recovered from a man between 35 and 55 years old with acute or convalescent COVID-19. Here the CDR3 reads CASSYSTGGLGELFF. In nucleotides, the CDR3 is TGTGCCAGCAGTTACTCGACGGGGGGGCTCGGGGAGCTGTTTTTT.